This T cell receptor (beta chain) derives from a study of cytomegalovirus exposure and HLA in healthy donors. Overall study context: A data release that came early held approximately 92 million unique TCRs from HLA-typed donors. Study-wide results and limits: Further analysis, carried out later, found HLA-associated TCR beta chains more clonally expanded than equally common other chains.

The CDR3 is 18 amino acids. The germline V gene encodes CDR1 SGHDN and CDR2 FVKESK. Unmatched junction bases numbered 18, after V lost 3 bases and J lost 10 bases. This clone has more than one count but fewer than ten. Its matching antigen is unknown. 60 Vbeta and 13 Jbeta primers were used in PCR. Measured with immunoSEQ multiplex PCR; TCRdb has only the in-frame clones, and not every one. The sample lists around 160,000 clones; roughly 65% were seen once. Regarding donors, all were healthy bone marrow donors. Sequencing was carried out using PBMCs. The chain links TRBV14 to TRBJ2-1; 10 bases are a match to TRBD2. The TCR comes from a man aged 18 to 29 in good health and CMV-seropositive. CDR3 protein: CASSQSVGMGLAGVEQFF. CDR3 DNA: TGTGCCAGCAGCCAGAGTGTAGGAATGGGGCTAGCGGGAGTAGAGCAGTTCTTC.